This TCR beta chain was obtained from a study of T cell repertoires in cytomegalovirus infection. With respect to this clonotype: Its specificity is unknown.

MiXCR, applied by TCRdb to the reads, yields one record per CDR3 protein. The data hold 700,000 to 850,000 distinct CDR3 sequences, with about 31% observed a single time. This TCR was recovered from a human donor in good health (CMV status not recorded). Some clones in this sample may be carry-over from other donors' samples. The sample in question was cultured CD8+ T cells from PBMCs, obtained from culture after CMV antigen stimulation.

The CDR3 loop is CATSKGEFVTEAFF. CDR3 DNA: TGTGCCACCAGCAAAGGGGAGTTTGTCACTGAAGCTTTCTTT. V and J are TRBV15 and TRBJ1-1; the D gene is possibly TRBD1 (5 bases). This CDR3 has 14 amino acids. Germline CDR1 and CDR2: LNHNV and YYDKDF (reference sequence). V was trimmed by 4 bases and J by 4 bases, leaving 13 bases between them.